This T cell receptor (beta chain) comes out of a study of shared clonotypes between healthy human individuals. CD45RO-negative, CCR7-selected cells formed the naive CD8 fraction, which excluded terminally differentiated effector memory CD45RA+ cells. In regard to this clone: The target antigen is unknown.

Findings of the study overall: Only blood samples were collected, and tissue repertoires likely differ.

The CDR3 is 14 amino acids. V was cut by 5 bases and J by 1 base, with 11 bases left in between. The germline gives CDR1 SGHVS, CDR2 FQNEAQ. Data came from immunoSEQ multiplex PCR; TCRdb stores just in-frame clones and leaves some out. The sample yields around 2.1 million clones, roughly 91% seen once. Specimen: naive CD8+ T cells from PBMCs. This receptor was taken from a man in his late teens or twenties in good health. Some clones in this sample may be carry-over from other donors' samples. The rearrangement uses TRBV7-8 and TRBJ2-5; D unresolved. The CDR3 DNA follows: TGTGCCAGCAGCCCCCCAGGTAGCCAAGAGACCCAGTACTTC. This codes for CASSPPGSQETQYF.